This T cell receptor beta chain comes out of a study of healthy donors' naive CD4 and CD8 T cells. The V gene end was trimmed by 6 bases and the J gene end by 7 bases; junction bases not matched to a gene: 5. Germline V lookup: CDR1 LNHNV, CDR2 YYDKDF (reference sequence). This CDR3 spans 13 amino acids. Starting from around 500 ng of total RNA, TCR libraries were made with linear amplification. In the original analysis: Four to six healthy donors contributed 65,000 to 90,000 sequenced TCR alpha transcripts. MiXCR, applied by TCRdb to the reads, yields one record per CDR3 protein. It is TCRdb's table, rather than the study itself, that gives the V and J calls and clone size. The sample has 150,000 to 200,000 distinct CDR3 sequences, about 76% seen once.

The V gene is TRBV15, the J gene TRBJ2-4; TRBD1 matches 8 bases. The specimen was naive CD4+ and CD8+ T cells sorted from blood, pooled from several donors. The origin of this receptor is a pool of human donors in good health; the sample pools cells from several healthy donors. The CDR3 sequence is CATRGTGVNIQYF. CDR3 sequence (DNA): TGTGCCACCAGAGGGACAGGAGTCAACATTCAGTACTTC.